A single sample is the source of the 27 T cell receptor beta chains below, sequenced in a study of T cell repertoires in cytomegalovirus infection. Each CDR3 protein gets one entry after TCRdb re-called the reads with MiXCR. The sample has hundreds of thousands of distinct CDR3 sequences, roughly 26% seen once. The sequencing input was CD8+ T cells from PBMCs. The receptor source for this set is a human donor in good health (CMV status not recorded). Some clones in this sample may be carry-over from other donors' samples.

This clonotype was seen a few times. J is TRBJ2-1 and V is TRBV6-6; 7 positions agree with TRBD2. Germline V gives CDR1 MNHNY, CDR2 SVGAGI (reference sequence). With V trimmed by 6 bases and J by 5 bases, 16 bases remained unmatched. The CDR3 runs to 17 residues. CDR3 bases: TGTGCCAGCAGATACCAACCCCGTGGACTAGTAAACAATGAGCAGTTCTTC. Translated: CASRYQPRGLVNNEQFF.

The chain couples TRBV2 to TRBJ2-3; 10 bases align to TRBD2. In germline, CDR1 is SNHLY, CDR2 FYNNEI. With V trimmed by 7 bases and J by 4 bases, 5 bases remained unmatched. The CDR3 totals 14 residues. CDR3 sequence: CASKQAGGADTQYF. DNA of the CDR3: TGTGCCAGCAAGCAAGCGGGGGGGGCAGATACGCAGTATTTT.

The CDR3 reads CANIMAGGGDEQFF. The CDR3 nucleotides read TGTGCCAATATAATGGCGGGGGGCGGGGATGAGCAGTTCTTC. This chain links TRBV12-3 or TRBV12-4 with TRBJ2-1, with 8 bases that match TRBD2. The V and J ends lost 10 bases and 8 bases, in that order; junction bases with no gene match: 13. The CDR3 contains 14 residues.

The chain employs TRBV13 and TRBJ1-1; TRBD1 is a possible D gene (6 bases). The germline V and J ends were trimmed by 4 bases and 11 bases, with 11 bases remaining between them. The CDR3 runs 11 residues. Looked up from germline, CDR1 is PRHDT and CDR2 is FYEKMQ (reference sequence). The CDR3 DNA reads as TGTGCCAGCAGCTACGATAGGGGGGCTTTCTTT. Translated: CASSYDRGAFF.

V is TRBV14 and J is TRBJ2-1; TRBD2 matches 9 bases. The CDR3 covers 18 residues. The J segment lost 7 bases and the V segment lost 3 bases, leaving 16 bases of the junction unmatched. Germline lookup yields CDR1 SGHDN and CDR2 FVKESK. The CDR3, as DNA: TGTGCCAGCAGCCACCTTTCTTATCTAGCGGGGCCTAGAAATGAGCAGTTCTTC. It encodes CASSHLSYLAGPRNEQFF.

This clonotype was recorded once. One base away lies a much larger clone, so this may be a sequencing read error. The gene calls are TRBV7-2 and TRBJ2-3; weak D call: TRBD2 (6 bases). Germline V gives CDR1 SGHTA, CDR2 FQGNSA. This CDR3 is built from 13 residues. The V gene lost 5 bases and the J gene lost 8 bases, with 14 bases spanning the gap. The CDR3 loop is CASSHIAAVTQYF. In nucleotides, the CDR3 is TGTGCCAGCAGCCATATAGCGGCAGTTACGCAGTATTTT.

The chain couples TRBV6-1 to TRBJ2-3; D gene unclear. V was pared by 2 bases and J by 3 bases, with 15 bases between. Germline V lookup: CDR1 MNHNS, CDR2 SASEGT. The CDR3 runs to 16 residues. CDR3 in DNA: TGTGCCAGCAGTGAATGGCTCTACGAAGGGACAGATACGCAGTATTTT. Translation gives CASSEWLYEGTDTQYF.

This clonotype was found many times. Written as DNA, the CDR3 is TGCGCCAGCAGCCAGTCGACTAGGGATGAGCAGTTCTTC. Translating gives CASSQSTRDEQFF. V is TRBV4-1 and J is TRBJ2-1; D perhaps matches TRBD2 (6 bases). Trimming took off 3 bases at V and 8 bases at J, with 11 bases between the two ends. CDR1 is MGHRA, CDR2 YSYEKL, per germline. The CDR3 is 13 residues long.

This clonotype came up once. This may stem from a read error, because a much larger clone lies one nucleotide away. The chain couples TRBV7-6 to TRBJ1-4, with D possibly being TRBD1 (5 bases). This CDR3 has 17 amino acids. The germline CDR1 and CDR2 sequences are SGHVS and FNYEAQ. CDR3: CASSHLRDAAANERLFF. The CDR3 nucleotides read TGTGCCAGCAGCCACCTCAGGGACGCTGCAGCTAATGAAAGACTGTTTTTT.

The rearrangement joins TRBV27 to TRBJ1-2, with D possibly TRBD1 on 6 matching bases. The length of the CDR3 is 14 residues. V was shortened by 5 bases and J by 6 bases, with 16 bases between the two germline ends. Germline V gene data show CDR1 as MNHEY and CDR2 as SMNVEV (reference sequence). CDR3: CASSPTGSTDGYTF. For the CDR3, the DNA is TGTGCCAGCAGTCCAACAGGGTCGACGGATGGCTACACCTTC.

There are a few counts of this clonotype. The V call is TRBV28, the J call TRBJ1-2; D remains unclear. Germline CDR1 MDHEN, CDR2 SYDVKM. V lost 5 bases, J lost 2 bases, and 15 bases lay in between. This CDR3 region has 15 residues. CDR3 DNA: TGTGCCAGCAGTCCAACGGGCCTGCGAAACTATGGCTACACCTTC. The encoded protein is CASSPTGLRNYGYTF.

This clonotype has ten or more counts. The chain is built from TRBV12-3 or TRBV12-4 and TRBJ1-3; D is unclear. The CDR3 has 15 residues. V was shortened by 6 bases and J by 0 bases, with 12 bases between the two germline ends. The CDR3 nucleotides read TGTGCCAGCAGAGGCGCCGTCCCCTCTGGAAACACCATATATTTT. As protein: CASRGAVPSGNTIYF.

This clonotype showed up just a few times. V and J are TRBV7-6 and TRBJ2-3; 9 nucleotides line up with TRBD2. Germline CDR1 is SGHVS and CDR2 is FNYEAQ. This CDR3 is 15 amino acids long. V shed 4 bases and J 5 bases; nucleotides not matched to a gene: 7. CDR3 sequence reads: CASSYGTSLGDTQYF. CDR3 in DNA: TGTGCCAGCAGCTACGGGACTAGCCTTGGAGATACGCAGTATTTT.

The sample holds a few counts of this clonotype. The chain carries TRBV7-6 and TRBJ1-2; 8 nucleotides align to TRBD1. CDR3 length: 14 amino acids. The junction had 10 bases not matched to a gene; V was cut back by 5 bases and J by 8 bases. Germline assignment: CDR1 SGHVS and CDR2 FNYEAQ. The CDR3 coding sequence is TGTGCCAGCAGCAATTCGACAGGGGACCTGGGCTACACCTTC. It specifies CASSNSTGDLGYTF.

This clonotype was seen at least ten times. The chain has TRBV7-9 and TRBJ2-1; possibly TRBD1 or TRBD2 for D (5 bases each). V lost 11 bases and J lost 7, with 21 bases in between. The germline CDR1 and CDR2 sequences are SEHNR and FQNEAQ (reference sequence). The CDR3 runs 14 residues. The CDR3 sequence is CALARGLLENEQFF. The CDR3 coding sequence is TGTGCCCTGGCTCGGGGCCTGCTTGAGAATGAGCAGTTCTTC.

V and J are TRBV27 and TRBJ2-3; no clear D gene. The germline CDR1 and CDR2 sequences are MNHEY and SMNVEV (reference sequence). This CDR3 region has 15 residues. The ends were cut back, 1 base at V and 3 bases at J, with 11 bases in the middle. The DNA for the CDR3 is TGTGCCAGCAGTTTATACTTGGAAAGAACAGATACGCAGTATTTT. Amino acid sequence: CASSLYLERTDTQYF.

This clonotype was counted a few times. CDR3 sequence: CSARDPAHYNEQFF. The DNA of the CDR3 is TGCAGTGCTAGAGATCCGGCCCACTACAATGAGCAGTTCTTC. This chain joins TRBV20-1 and TRBJ2-1, with D unresolved. CDR3 length: 14 residues. Deletions cut 0 bases from V and 3 bases from J, with 9 bases between. Looked up from germline, CDR1 is DFQATT and CDR2 is SNEGSKA (reference sequence).

CDR3 coding DNA: TGTGCCACCAGCAGAGCTTCTAGGGGGCTTTACAATGAGCAGTTCTTC. Encoded protein: CATSRASRGLYNEQFF. The gene calls are TRBV15 and TRBJ2-1, with TRBD1 matching over 7 bases. This CDR3 is 16 amino acids long. Per germline, CDR1 LNHNV and CDR2 YYDKDF (reference sequence). The ends lost 1 base at V and 4 bases at J; junction bases unmatched: 7.

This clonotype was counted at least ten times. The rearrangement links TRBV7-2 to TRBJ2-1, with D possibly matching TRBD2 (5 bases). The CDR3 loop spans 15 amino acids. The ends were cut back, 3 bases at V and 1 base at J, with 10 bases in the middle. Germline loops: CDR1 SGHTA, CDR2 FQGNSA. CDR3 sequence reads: CASSLEVSSYNEQFF. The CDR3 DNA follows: TGTGCCAGCAGCTTGGAGGTATCATCCTACAATGAGCAGTTCTTC.

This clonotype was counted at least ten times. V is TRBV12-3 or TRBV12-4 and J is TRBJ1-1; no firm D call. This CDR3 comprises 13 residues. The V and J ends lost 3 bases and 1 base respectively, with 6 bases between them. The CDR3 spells CASSFEGNTEAFF. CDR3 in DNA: TGTGCCAGCAGTTTCGAAGGGAACACTGAAGCTTTCTTT.

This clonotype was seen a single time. The CDR3 protein is CSVAGGNTGELFF. CDR3 coding DNA: TGCAGCGTTGCGGGGGGGAACACCGGGGAGCTGTTTTTT. The V and J genes are TRBV29-1 and TRBJ2-2; 7 bases are a match to TRBD2. Germline V gene data show CDR1 as SQVTM and CDR2 as ANQGSEA. The J segment lost 1 base and the V segment lost 4 bases, leaving 0 bases of the junction unmatched. This CDR3 has 13 amino acids.

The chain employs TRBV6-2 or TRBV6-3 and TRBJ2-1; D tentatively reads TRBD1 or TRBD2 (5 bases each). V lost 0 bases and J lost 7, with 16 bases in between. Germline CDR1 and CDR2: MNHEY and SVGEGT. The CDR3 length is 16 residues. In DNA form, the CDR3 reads TGTGCCAGCAGTTACTCGAATGGGACCCCTTCTAATGAGCAGTTCTTC. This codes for CASSYSNGTPSNEQFF.

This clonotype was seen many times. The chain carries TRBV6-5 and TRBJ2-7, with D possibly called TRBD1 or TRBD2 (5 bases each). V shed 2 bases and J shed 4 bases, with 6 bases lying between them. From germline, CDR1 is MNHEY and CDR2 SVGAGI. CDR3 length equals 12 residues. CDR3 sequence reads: CASSYEGYEQYF. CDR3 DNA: TGTGCCAGCAGTTACGAGGGGTACGAGCAGTACTTC.

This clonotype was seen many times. CDR3 in amino acids: CASRPGQGRTEAFF. CDR3 DNA: TGTGCCAGCAGGCCTGGACAGGGGAGAACTGAAGCTTTCTTT. The genes are TRBV7-9 and TRBJ1-1, with 9 bases lining up with TRBD1. This CDR3 has 14 amino acids. Germline values: CDR1 SEHNR, CDR2 FQNEAQ (reference sequence). With 6 bases clipped from V and 5 bases from J, the junction kept 7 bases outside the gene matches.

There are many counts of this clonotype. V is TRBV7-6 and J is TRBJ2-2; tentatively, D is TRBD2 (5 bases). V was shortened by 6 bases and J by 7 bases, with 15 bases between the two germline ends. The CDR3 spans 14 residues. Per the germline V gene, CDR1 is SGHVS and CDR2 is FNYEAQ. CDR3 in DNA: TGTGCCAGCAGAGAGGGCAGGTTTCTCGGGGAGCTGTTTTTT. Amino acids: CASREGRFLGELFF.

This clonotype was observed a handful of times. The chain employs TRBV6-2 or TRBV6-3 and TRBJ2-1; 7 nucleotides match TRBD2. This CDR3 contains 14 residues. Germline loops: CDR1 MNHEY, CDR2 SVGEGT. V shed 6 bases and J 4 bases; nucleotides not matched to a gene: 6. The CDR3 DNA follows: TGTGCCAGCAGCCGTTGGGGGGGTTACAATGAGCAGTTCTTC. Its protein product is CASSRWGGYNEQFF.

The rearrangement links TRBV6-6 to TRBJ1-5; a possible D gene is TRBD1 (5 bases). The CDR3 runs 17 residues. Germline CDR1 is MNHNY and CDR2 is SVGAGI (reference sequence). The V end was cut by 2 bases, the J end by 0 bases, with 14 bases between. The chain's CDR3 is CASSYVGDGHSNQPQHF. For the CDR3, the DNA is TGTGCCAGCAGTTACGTGGGGGATGGCCATAGCAATCAGCCCCAGCATTTT.